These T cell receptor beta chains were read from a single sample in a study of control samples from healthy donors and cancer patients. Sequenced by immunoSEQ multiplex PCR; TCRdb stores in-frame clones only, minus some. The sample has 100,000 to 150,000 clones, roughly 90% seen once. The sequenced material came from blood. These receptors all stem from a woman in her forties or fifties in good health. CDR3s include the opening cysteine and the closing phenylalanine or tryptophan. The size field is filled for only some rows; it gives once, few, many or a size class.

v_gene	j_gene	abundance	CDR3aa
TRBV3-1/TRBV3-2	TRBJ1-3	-	CASSPATGSGNTIYF
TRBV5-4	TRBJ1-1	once	CASSLVGADGTEAFF
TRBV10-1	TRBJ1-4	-	CASSEQASEKLFF
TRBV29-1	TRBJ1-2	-	CSVEKALGNYGYTF
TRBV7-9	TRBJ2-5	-	CASSRTMRGDDQETQYF
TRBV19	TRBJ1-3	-	CASFNRGSARGGNTIYF
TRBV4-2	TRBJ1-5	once	CASSRTQGQGDQPQHF
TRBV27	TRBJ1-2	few	CASSLGFQRGGYGYTF
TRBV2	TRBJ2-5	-	CASEDVGPQYF
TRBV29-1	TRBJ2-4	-	CSVGIAGKAKNIQYF
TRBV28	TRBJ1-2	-	CASKGPILANYGYTF
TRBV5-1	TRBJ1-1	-	CASSLQTGRVSTEAFF
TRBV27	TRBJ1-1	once	CASSFRGSGTEAFF
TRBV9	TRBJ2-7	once	CASSVGLADYEQYF
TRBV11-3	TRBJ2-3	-	CASSLSGTSGADTQYF
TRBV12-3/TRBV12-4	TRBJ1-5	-	CASSLMDQPQHF
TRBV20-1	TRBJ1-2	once	CSASDTTGYTF
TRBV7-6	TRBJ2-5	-	CASSPVGRETQYF
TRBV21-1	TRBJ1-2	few	CASSKLGGHYGYTF
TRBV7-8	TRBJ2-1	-	CASSEREAYNEQFF
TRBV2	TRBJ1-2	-	CASSDVRRTNYGYTF
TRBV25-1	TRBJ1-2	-	CASSGADYHNYGYTF
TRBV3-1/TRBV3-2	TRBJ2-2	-	CASSQDSGRADTGELFF
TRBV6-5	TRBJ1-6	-	CASSYRGNSPLHF
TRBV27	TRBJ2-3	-	CASSSLAVADTQYF
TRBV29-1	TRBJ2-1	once	CSGAEGDPSYNEQFF
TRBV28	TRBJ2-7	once	CASSGAGGISYEQYF
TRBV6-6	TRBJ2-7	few	CASSETWTYEQYF
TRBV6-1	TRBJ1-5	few	CASSEHAVNQPQHF
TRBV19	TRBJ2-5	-	CASSSLWQQETQYF
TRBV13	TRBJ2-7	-	CASSSASGYEQYF
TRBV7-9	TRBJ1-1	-	CAISQKGVREAFF
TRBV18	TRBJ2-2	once	CASSPSGAGGTGELFF
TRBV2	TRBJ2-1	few	CASSDPLARNNEQFF
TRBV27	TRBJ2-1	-	CASSLGFRPGSEEQFF
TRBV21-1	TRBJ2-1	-	CASSKGGKGYNEQFF
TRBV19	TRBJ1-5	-	CASSIVSQGGNQPQHF
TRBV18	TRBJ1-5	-	CASSPRQSNQPQHF
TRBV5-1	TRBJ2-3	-	CASSLAQGTDTQYF
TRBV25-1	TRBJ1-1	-	CASLPKGKGTEAFF
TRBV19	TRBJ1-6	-	CASSTTTTGYNSPLHF
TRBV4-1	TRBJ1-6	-	CASSQGAIDNSPLHF
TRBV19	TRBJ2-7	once	CASSPRPGLIYEQYF
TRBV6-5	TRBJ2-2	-	CASTTSYTGELFF
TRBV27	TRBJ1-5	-	CASRPAGGGNQPQHF
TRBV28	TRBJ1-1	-	CASTPLGGSGTEAFF
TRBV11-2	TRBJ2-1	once	CASSASGRRSYNEQFF
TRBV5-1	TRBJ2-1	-	CASSSAGGSYNEQFF
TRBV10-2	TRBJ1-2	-	CASREAQGIHGYTF
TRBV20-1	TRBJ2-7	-	CSASWTGGSYEQYF
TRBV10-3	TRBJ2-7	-	CAISEVTGEQYF
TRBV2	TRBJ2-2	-	CASSETNTGELFF
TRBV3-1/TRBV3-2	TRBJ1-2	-	CASSQETGINGYTF
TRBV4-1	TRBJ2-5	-	CASSFPSGGLETQYF
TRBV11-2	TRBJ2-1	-	CASRTPRRVEQFF
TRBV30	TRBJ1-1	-	CAWVGPWGTEAFF
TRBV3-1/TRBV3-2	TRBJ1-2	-	CASSQDGGRSNYGYTF
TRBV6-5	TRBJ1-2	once	CTTPPLGTGGGYTF
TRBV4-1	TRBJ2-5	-	CASSQNSGTTQETQYF